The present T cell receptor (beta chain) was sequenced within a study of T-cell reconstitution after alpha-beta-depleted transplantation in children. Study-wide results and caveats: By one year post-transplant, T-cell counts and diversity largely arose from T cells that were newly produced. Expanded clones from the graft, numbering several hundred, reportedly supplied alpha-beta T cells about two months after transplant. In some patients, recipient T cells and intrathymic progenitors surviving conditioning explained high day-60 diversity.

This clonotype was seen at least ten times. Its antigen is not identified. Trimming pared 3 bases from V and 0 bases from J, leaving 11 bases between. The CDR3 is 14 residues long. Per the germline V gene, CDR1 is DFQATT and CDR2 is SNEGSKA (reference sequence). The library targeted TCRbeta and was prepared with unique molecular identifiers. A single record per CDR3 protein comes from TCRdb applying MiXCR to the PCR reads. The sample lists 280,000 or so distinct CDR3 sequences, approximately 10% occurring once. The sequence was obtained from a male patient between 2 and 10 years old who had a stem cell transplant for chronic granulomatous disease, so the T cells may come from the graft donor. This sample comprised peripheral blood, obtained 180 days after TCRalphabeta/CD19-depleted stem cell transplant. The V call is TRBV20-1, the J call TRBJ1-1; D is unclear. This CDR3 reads CSASGRRLNTEAFF. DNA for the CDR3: TGCAGTGCTAGCGGACGGAGATTGAACACTGAAGCTTTCTTT.